These T cell receptor beta chains were read from a single sample in a study of cytomegalovirus exposure and HLA in healthy donors. Some clones are missing from TCRdb's copy, which holds only in-frame ones; the method was immunoSEQ multiplex PCR. The data contain around 150,000 clones, approximately 73% of them singletons. Source material: PBMCs. The receptor set was obtained from a man aged 25-40 years in good health and CMV-seropositive. The CDR3 runs from the conserved cysteine through the conserved F or W. Fields, in order: V gene, clone size, D gene, J gene, CDR3 protein, CDR3 DNA. A D gene is named only where the DNA matches it firmly. Where a row states a size, it is once, few, many or the class of an expanded clone; other rows omit it.

TRBV27	.	.	TRBJ1-6	CASSLSGDLYNSPLHF	TGTGCCAGCAGTTTGTCAGGGGACCTCTATAATTCACCCCTCCACTTT
TRBV7-2	.	TRBD2	TRBJ2-3	CASSRGTSGSADTQYF	TGTGCCAGCAGCAGAGGGACTAGCGGGAGCGCAGATACGCAGTATTTT
TRBV7-8	once	.	TRBJ2-3	CASSLILTATTDTQYF	TGTGCCAGCAGCCTCATTCTGACAGCTACCACAGATACGCAGTATTTT
TRBV30	.	.	TRBJ1-2	CALNYGVNTF	TGTGCCTTGAACTACGGGGTCAACACCTTC
TRBV6-1	.	.	TRBJ1-3	CASSEFPGGDSGSTIYF	TGTGCCAGCAGTGAATTCCCTGGCGGCGACTCTGGAAGCACCATATATTTT
TRBV11-3	.	.	TRBJ1-4	CASSSQTGANEKLFF	TGTGCCAGCAGTTCCCAGACAGGCGCAAATGAAAAACTGTTTTTT
TRBV15	few	TRBD1	TRBJ2-7	CATSRGTGGSYEQYF	TGTGCCACCAGCAGAGGGACAGGGGGCTCCTACGAGCAGTACTTC
TRBV28	.	.	TRBJ1-4	CASRTYTGEKLFF	TGTGCCAGCAGGACCTACACGGGGGAAAAACTGTTTTTT
TRBV6-1	few	.	TRBJ2-1	CASSESRYSSYNEQFF	TGTGCCAGCAGTGAATCCCGCTATTCCTCCTACAATGAGCAGTTCTTC
TRBV6-5	.	.	TRBJ2-5	CASSYTGTQETQYF	TGTGCCAGCAGTTATACAGGGACCCAAGAGACCCAGTACTTC
TRBV18	.	.	TRBJ2-3	CASSPRGSDTQYF	TGTGCCAGCTCACCACGAGGTTCAGATACGCAGTATTTT
TRBV5-1	.	TRBD1	TRBJ2-5	CASSPSGQGEETQYF	TGCGCCAGTTCCCCCAGCGGACAGGGAGAAGAGACCCAGTACTTC
TRBV4-2	.	TRBD1	TRBJ1-2	CASSRGQGASGYGYTF	TGTGCCAGCAGCCGCGGACAGGGGGCGAGCGGCTATGGCTACACCTTC
TRBV10-3	few	TRBD2	TRBJ2-5	CAISGREGFGEQYF	TGTGCCATCAGTGGGCGGGAGGGGTTTGGGGAGCAGTACTTC